This TCR beta chain was captured by sequencing in a study of OX40 agonist ivuxolimab in advanced cancers. Sampled blood was obtained at baseline, cycle 4 day 1, and cycle 7 day 1. Profiled with immunoSEQ multiplex PCR; TCRdb holds only in-frame clones, not every one. Counted here are around 50,000 clones, around 88% occurring once; the ten biggest clones make up 25% to 40%. The CDR3 is 15 residues long. The sequence derives from an adult with an advanced solid tumor such as melanoma, head and neck, liver or kidney cancer. The chain is built from TRBV21-1 and TRBJ1-1; the DNA was not compared with TRBD1, the D call given in the table. TRBV21-1 is labeled a pseudogene. The sequencing here drew on CD4+ or CD8+ T cells sorted from blood, taken in a trial of the OX40 agonist ivuxolimab. The CDR3 nucleotides read TGTGCCAGCAGCAAATGGACAGGGGAGAACACTGAAGCTTTCTTT. This translates into CASSKWTGENTEAFF.